Below, 29 T cell receptor beta chains from the same sample are listed, as sequenced in a study of PD-L1 blockade in urothelial cancer (dated by TCRdb to about 2017). Explained via the paper, the time point label denotes: pretreatment peripheral blood. The library came from the immunoSEQ multiplex PCR assay. The source is immuneACCESS, and TCRdb retained only in-frame sequences with V and J called. Part of the clones is not carried over; for the studies checked, unresolved V genes explain less than half of this, and the remainder is unexplained. The sample yields fewer than 65,000 clones; approximately 80% were counted once. Of the sample, over 1.5% is held by the ten largest clones. The specimen was PBMCs, collected around atezolizumab (anti-PD-L1) treatment. These receptors were taken from a man between 65 and 85 years old with urothelial cancer.

This sequence joins TRBV1 and TRBJ1-5; the DNA was not compared with TRBD1, the D call given in the table. TRBV1 is reported as a pseudogene. This CDR3 contains 18 residues. Written as DNA, the CDR3 is TGCACCAGCAGCCAAGAGGATCGACAGGGGTATAGCAATCAGCCCCAGCATTTT. This encodes CTSSQEDRQGYSNQPQHF.

The chain links TRBV7-2 to TRBJ1-2, with D perhaps matching TRBD1 (6 bases). Trimming cost V 2 bases and J 7 bases, with 11 bases left between them. The CDR3 covers 13 residues. Germline V lookup: CDR1 SGHTA, CDR2 FQGNSA. Here the CDR3 DNA reads TGTGCCAGCAGCTTAAATACAGGGTCTGGCTACACCTTC. Protein sequence: CASSLNTGSGYTF.

The V gene is TRBV18, the J gene TRBJ2-1; 7 bases map to TRBD2. Germline CDR1 is KGHSH and CDR2 is LQKENI. The CDR3 is 13 amino acids. V lost 5 bases and J lost 7; bases outside the gene matches: 5. The CDR3: CASSSNSGNEQFF. In nucleotides, the CDR3 is TGTGCCAGCTCATCCAATAGCGGGAATGAGCAGTTCTTC. The full variable domain, with the rest looked up from reference TRBV18 and TRBJ2-1, is NAGVMQNPRHLVRRRGQEARLRCSPMKGHSHVYWYRQLPEEGLKFMVYLQKENIIDESGMPKERFSAEFPKEGPSILRIQQVVRGDSAAYFCASSSNSGNEQFFGPGTRLTVL.

The chain couples TRBV11-2 to TRBJ1-1; D unresolved. Germline V gene lookup returns CDR1 SGHAT and CDR2 FQNNGV. The CDR3 consists of 14 residues. The V gene lost 5 bases and the J gene lost 0 bases, with 10 bases spanning the gap. DNA for the CDR3: TGTGCCAGCAGCCGACCGAGGGTGAACACTGAAGCTTTCTTT. This codes for CASSRPRVNTEAFF.

This chain joins TRBV28 and TRBJ1-5, with D perhaps TRBD1 (6 bases). Trimming shortened V by 5 bases and J by 7 bases, and 12 bases separated the two germline ends. Germline V lookup: CDR1 MDHEN, CDR2 SYDVKM. The CDR3 has 13 residues. The CDR3 is CASSREGVQPQHF. As DNA, the CDR3 is TGTGCCAGCAGTCGGGAGGGGGTACAGCCCCAGCATTTT.

This clone has only a few counts. The CDR3 sequence: CASGQGTGEQYF. CDR3 nucleotide sequence: TGTGCCAGCGGACAGGGGACTGGCGAGCAGTACTTC. The V call is TRBV25-1, the J call TRBJ2-7; 9 bases align to TRBD1. CDR3 length equals 12 residues. J lost 6 bases, V lost 8 bases, and 5 bases had no gene match. Germline V gene lookup returns CDR1 MGHDK and CDR2 SYGVNS.

J is TRBJ2-7 and V is TRBV5-1; possibly TRBD2 for D (6 bases). CDR3 size: 12 residues. In germline, CDR1 is SGHRS, CDR2 YFSETQ. V gave up 7 bases and J gave up 3 bases, with 11 bases separating them. CDR3 loop: CASRKDYYEQYF. CDR3 coding DNA: TGCGCCAGCCGGAAGGACTACTACGAGCAGTACTTC.

The chain recombines TRBV5-1 with TRBJ2-1; the match to TRBD2 covers 11 bases. The CDR3 contains 15 residues. Germline V gene sequence: CDR1 SGHRS, CDR2 YFSETQ. The V segment lost 6 bases and the J segment 9 bases; nucleotides outside the gene matches: 11. The CDR3 DNA reads as TGCGCCAGCACCGAAAATAGCGGGAGGGCTGGTGAGCAGTTCTTC. This codes for CASTENSGRAGEQFF.

The chain has TRBV6-1 and TRBJ2-4; possibly TRBD1 for D (6 bases). Germline CDR1 MNHNS, CDR2 SASEGT. V was shortened by 6 bases and J by 0 bases, with 9 bases between the two germline ends. The CDR3 is 14 amino acids. In nucleotides, the CDR3 is TGTGCCAGCAGACCACAGGGAGCCAAAAACATTCAGTACTTC. Translated: CASRPQGAKNIQYF.

The rearrangement links TRBV6-1 to TRBJ1-5; TRBD1 matches 8 bases. The CDR3 sequence is 15 residues long. Trimming at V came to 5 bases and at J to 3 bases, leaving 6 bases not matched to a gene. Germline V lookup: CDR1 MNHNS, CDR2 SASEGT. CDR3 loop: CASSFGGQANQPQHF. CDR3 in DNA: TGTGCCAGCAGTTTCGGGGGACAGGCCAATCAGCCCCAGCATTTT.

This chain uses TRBV7-2 with TRBJ2-3; 9 bases fit TRBD1. J was trimmed by 1 base and V by 3 bases; bases with no gene match: 11. The CDR3 sequence is 18 residues long. The germline V gene encodes CDR1 SGHTA and CDR2 FQGNSA. The CDR3 DNA reads as TGTGCCAGCAGCTTTCGGATACAGGGGGCGCTCGGCACAGATACGCAGTATTTT. Protein product: CASSFRIQGALGTDTQYF. The full variable domain, with the rest looked up from reference TRBV7-2 and TRBJ2-3, is GAGVSQSPSNKVTEKGKDVELRCDPISGHTALYWYRQSLGQGLEFLIYFQGNSAPDKSGLPSDRFSAERTGGSVSTLTIQRTQQEDSAVYLCASSFRIQGALGTDTQYFGPGTRLTVL.

The chain joins TRBV11-2 to TRBJ2-7; TRBD2 matches 7 bases. V gave up 5 bases and J gave up 3 bases; unmatched junction bases: 10. This CDR3 is built from 15 residues. Germline V gene data show CDR1 as SGHAT and CDR2 as FQNNGV. As DNA, the CDR3 is TGTGCCAGCAGCACCCCCCGGGGCGGGGGCTACGAGCAGTACTTC. Translated, it gives CASSTPRGGGYEQYF.

This clone has more than one count but fewer than ten. The chain carries TRBV2 and TRBJ1-2; possible D gene TRBD1, 5 bases. Trimming took off 6 bases at V and 0 bases at J, with 14 bases between the two ends. This CDR3 has 15 amino acids. The germline V gene encodes CDR1 SNHLY and CDR2 FYNNEI. CDR3 DNA sequence: TGTGCCAGCAGGAGGGGAGGGTCGGCTAACTATGGCTACACCTTC. Encoded protein: CASRRGGSANYGYTF.

In its sample, this clone was seen once. CDR3 nucleotides: TGTGCCAGCAGTTGGACAGGGGGCCTTCAGCCCCAGCATTTT. This translates into CASSWTGGLQPQHF. The chain is built from TRBV28 and TRBJ1-5, with 11 positions matching TRBD1. Germline CDR1 is MDHEN and CDR2 is SYDVKM. The CDR3 sequence is 14 residues long. V shed 4 bases and J 6 bases; nucleotides not matched to a gene: 2.

This clone has just a few counts. The chain combines TRBV7-3 with TRBJ1-1; D perhaps matches TRBD1 (5 bases). Germline loops: CDR1 SGHTA, CDR2 FQGTGA. The CDR3 spans 13 residues. V gave up 5 bases and J gave up 1 base, with 8 bases separating them. As DNA, the CDR3 is TGTGCCAGCAGCATCGGACAGAACACTGAAGCTTTCTTT. It yields the protein CASSIGQNTEAFF.

This clone came up a few times. The rearrangement links TRBV9 to TRBJ2-5; 13 bases match TRBD2. The junction had 8 bases not matched to a gene; V was cut back by 4 bases and J by 5 bases. The germline CDR1 and CDR2 sequences are SGDLS and YYNGEE. The CDR3 sequence is 16 residues long. This CDR3 is CASSPWTSGSSETQYF. Written as DNA, the CDR3 is TGTGCCAGCAGCCCATGGACTAGCGGGAGCTCTGAGACCCAGTACTTC.

This clone showed up just once. The chain joins TRBV10-1 to TRBJ1-1; the D is unclear. The CDR3 spans 13 residues. Germline CDR1 is WNHNN and CDR2 is SYGVQD (reference sequence). Trimming pared 8 bases from V and 3 bases from J, leaving 13 bases between. The CDR3 DNA reads TGCGCCAGCTCTGCGGAACTTGACACTGAAGCTTTCTTT. Translation gives CASSAELDTEAFF.

The rearrangement joins TRBV19 to TRBJ2-1, with TRBD2 matching 13 bases. This CDR3 is built from 14 residues. V was pared by 9 bases and J by 7 bases, with 6 bases of the junction left unmatched. The V gene's germline CDR1 is LNHDA and CDR2 SQIVND (reference sequence). The CDR3 spells CARRTSGSGNEQFF. The DNA for the CDR3 is TGTGCCAGGCGGACTAGCGGGAGTGGTAATGAGCAGTTCTTC.

This clone appeared a single time. This chain joins TRBV13 and TRBJ1-5; 7 bases are shared with TRBD1. The CDR3 contains 12 residues. Per germline, CDR1 PRHDT and CDR2 FYEKMQ (reference sequence). J was trimmed by 5 bases and V by 5 bases; bases with no gene match: 0. The CDR3 loop is CASSQGDQPQHF. DNA of the CDR3: TGTGCCAGCAGCCAGGGGGATCAGCCCCAGCATTTT.

The chain joins TRBV7-3 to TRBJ2-3, with 12 bases identical to TRBD1. The V and J ends lost 4 bases and 4 bases, in that order; junction bases with no gene match: 6. Germline loops: CDR1 SGHTA, CDR2 FQGTGA. This CDR3 has 16 residues. CDR3 residues: CASSSGGTGGADTQYF. The CDR3 bases are TGTGCCAGCAGCTCCGGGGGGACAGGGGGCGCAGATACGCAGTATTTT.

The chain has TRBV7-2 and TRBJ2-7; 7 bases agree with TRBD2. The J segment lost 3 bases and the V segment lost 6 bases, leaving 8 bases of the junction unmatched. CDR1 is SGHTA, CDR2 FQGNSA, per germline. The CDR3 runs to 14 residues. CDR3 DNA: TGTGCCAGCAGACAAGCGGGAAGTGACTACGAGCAGTACTTC. Amino acids: CASRQAGSDYEQYF.

The chain employs TRBV5-1 and TRBJ2-1, with D maybe TRBD2 (5 bases). V was shortened by 4 bases and J by 0 bases, with 14 bases between the two germline ends. Germline V gives CDR1 SGHRS, CDR2 YFSETQ. This CDR3 is built from 16 residues. CDR3 protein: CASSLPSGSSYNEQFF. The CDR3, as DNA: TGCGCCAGCAGCCTCCCGAGCGGAAGCTCCTACAATGAGCAGTTCTTC.

V is TRBV19 and J is TRBJ1-5, with D possibly being TRBD1 (6 bases). With 5 bases removed from V and 6 bases from J, the gap between germline ends came to 8 bases. The CDR3 totals 12 residues. Germline V gene data show CDR1 as LNHDA and CDR2 as SQIVND (reference sequence). The CDR3 is CASSQQGQPQHF. In DNA form, the CDR3 reads TGTGCCAGTAGTCAACAGGGTCAGCCCCAGCATTTT.

The rearrangement links TRBV27 to TRBJ2-7, with TRBD2 identical over 7 bases. The CDR3 is 15 amino acids. The V gene's germline CDR1 is MNHEY and CDR2 SMNVEV (reference sequence). With V trimmed by 2 bases and J by 2 bases, 6 bases remained unmatched. This chain's CDR3 is CASSLERDATYEQYF. The CDR3 coding sequence is TGTGCCAGCAGTTTAGAGCGGGACGCCACCTACGAGCAGTACTTC.

Of note for this clone: The sample holds other DNA sequences that translate to the same CDR3. This sequence joins TRBV6-1 and TRBJ2-7; possibly TRBD2 for D (5 bases). Trimming took off 4 bases at V and 4 bases at J, with 11 bases between the two ends. This CDR3 spans 13 amino acids. Per the germline V gene, CDR1 is MNHNS and CDR2 is SASEGT. The CDR3 DNA reads TGTGCCAGCAGTGGGATGGACTCATACGAGCAGTACTTC. Its protein product is CASSGMDSYEQYF.

This chain joins TRBV6-1 and TRBJ1-2; 8 bases are a match to TRBD1. The CDR3 extends over 15 amino acids. V lost 8 bases, J lost 3 bases, and 11 bases stayed unmatched. Germline CDR1 and CDR2: MNHNS and SASEGT. The CDR3 here is CASCWDRPMDYGYTF. CDR3 bases: TGTGCCAGCTGTTGGGACAGGCCCATGGACTATGGCTACACCTTC.

This clone was recorded once. The CDR3 is CARGAKRSYNEQFF. Written as DNA, the CDR3 is TGTGCCAGGGGAGCGAAGAGGTCCTACAATGAGCAGTTCTTC. V and J are TRBV12-5 and TRBJ2-1; a possible D gene is TRBD1 (6 bases). Germline CDR1 is LGHNT and CDR2 is FRNRAP. This CDR3 contains 14 residues.

The chain uses TRBV7-9 and TRBJ2-6, with D maybe TRBD2 (6 bases). From germline, CDR1 is SEHNR and CDR2 FQNEAQ (reference sequence). V lost 5 bases, J lost 0 bases, and 11 bases lay in between. This CDR3 spans 16 amino acids. The CDR3 is CASSPKEGSGANVLTF. The DNA for the CDR3 is TGTGCCAGCAGCCCCAAGGAGGGCTCTGGGGCCAACGTCCTGACTTTC. Full variable domain (remainder filled in from reference TRBV7-9 and TRBJ2-6): DTGVSQNPRHKITKRGQNVTFRCDPISEHNRLYWYRQTLGQGPEFLTYFQNEAQLEKSRLLSDRFSAERPKGSFSTLEIQRTEQGDSAMYLCASSPKEGSGANVLTFGAGSRLTVL.

This sequence joins TRBV6-1 and TRBJ2-5; weak D call: TRBD2 (5 bases). Deletions cut 1 base from V and 3 bases from J, with 12 bases between. Germline V gene data show CDR1 as MNHNS and CDR2 as SASEGT. The CDR3 contains 15 residues. This CDR3 reads CASSEGSAGKETQYF. CDR3 nucleotides: TGTGCCAGCAGTGAAGGGAGTGCGGGTAAAGAGACCCAGTACTTC.